The TCR beta chain under discussion was sequenced for a study of CXCR3-negative and CXCR3-positive naive CD8 T cells. The CDR3 is 14 amino acids. Germline CDR1 is MGHRA and CDR2 is YSYEKL. UMI-tagged TRB cDNA libraries were built via 5' RACE. No DNA is given; TCRdb re-called the 5' RACE reads and lists each CDR3 protein once. This repertoire includes roughly 30,000 distinct CDR3 sequences. This TCR came from a human donor in good health. Some clones in this sample may be carry-over from other donors' samples. V and J are TRBV4-1 and TRBJ2-2. The specimen sequenced was memory CD8+ T cells from blood. CDR3 sequence reads: CASSPGFYTGELFF.